This TCR beta chain was sequenced in a study of sequential checkpoint blockade in melanoma. By share, this clone counts as medium-sized. The CDR3 consists of 16 residues. The V and J ends lost 6 bases and 4 bases respectively, with 18 bases between them. CDR1 is MDHEN, CDR2 SYDVKM, per germline. Treatment here: randomized to nivolumab then ipilimumab (arm A) or the reverse (arm B). DNA-damaging chemotherapy had not been given to any patient beforehand. From thawed PBMCs, live CD3+CD8+ cells negative for CD19 and CD56 were sorted. Method: immunoSEQ multiplex PCR; TCRdb's copy keeps in-frame clones and lacks some. The sample has around 8,500 clones, approximately 58% seen once.

This material consisted of CD8+ T cells sorted from blood (inferred from file names), taken from a patient given nivolumab and ipilimumab in sequence. The receptor comes from a human donor with melanoma. J is TRBJ1-4 and V is TRBV28; D perhaps matches TRBD1 (5 bases). The CDR3 reads CASSDVEPGLNEKLFF. The CDR3 nucleotides read TGTGCCAGCAGCGATGTCGAGCCAGGGCTTAATGAAAAACTGTTTTTT.